These T cell receptor beta chains were read from a single sample in a study of spatial heterogeneity in lung cancer. TCRdb itself ran the 5' RACE reads through MiXCR, one entry per CDR3 protein. Of about 120,000 distinct CDR3 sequences in the sample, 12% were seen once. Sample: PBMCs, taken at follow-up. These TCRs come from a male donor with early-stage non-small cell lung cancer. Both conserved end residues are part of each CDR3. D genes are given only for firm matches. Some rows mark clone size as missing; the rest say once, few, many or name a class of expanded clone.

clone_size | d_call | j_call | v_call | cdr3_nt | cdr3_aa
. | . | TRBJ2-7 | TRBV11-2 | TGTGCCAGCAGCGTTACAGGTCCTTACGAGCAGTACTTC | CASSVTGPYEQYF
. | TRBD2 | TRBJ2-5 | TRBV6-1 | TGTGCCAGCTTCCGGGGGGGCTTTGAGACCCAGTACTTC | CASFRGGFETQYF
many | . | TRBJ2-1 | TRBV28 | TGTGCCAGCAGGCGGACCATCAATGAGCAGTTCTTC | CASRRTINEQFF
. | . | TRBJ2-6 | TRBV19 | TGTGCCAGTAGTAGGGGACGGCCCTCTGGGGCCAACGTCCTGACTTTC | CASSRGRPSGANVLTF
few | TRBD2 | TRBJ2-5 | TRBV7-7 | TGTGCTAGCAGCTCGGGACTAGCGGCCCAAGAGACCCAGTACTTC | CASSSGLAAQETQYF
many | . | TRBJ1-6 | TRBV20-1 | TGCAGTGCCGAAGATAATTCACCCCTCCACTTT | CSAEDNSPLHF
. | . | TRBJ1-5 | TRBV18 | TGTGCCAGCTCACTGGGGGCCGAGTCGTCTCAGCCCCAGCATTTT | CASSLGAESSQPQHF
many | TRBD2 | TRBJ2-3 | TRBV29-1 | TGCAGCGCAACTGCCGGGACTACTACCACAGATACGCAGTATTTT | CSATAGTTTTDTQYF
few | . | TRBJ2-2 | TRBV7-8 | TGTGCCAGCAGCTGGGACGGGAACACCGGGGAGCTGTTTTTT | CASSWDGNTGELFF
many | . | TRBJ2-1 | TRBV7-2 | TGTGCCACGCAGTCGTTAAGTCAGTCCTACAATGAGCAGTTCTTC | CATQSLSQSYNEQFF
many | . | TRBJ2-7 | TRBV21-1 | TGTGCCAGCAGCACTGGGGCCGAGCAGTACTTC | CASSTGAEQYF
many | . | TRBJ1-1 | TRBV16 | TGTGCCAGCAGCCAATTGGGGTGGGCTGAAGCTTTCTTT | CASSQLGWAEAFF
. | TRBD2 | TRBJ2-1 | TRBV24-1 | TGTGCCACCAGTGATTTTAGGGCGGGGGGCTCCTACAATGAGCAGTTCTTC | CATSDFRAGGSYNEQFF
few | . | TRBJ2-7 | TRBV28 | TGTGCCGGTACGCAGAGTACGAGAATGTACGAGCAGTACTTC | CAGTQSTRMYEQYF
many | . | TRBJ1-1 | TRBV11-2 | TGTGCCAGCAGTCCCTCAAGCGGGGGGTACACTGAAGCTTTCTTT | CASSPSSGGYTEAFF
few | TRBD1 | TRBJ2-2 | TRBV6-4 | TGTGCCAGCAGAAGACAGGGGGCCACCGGGGAGCTGTTTTTT | CASRRQGATGELFF
many | . | TRBJ2-1 | TRBV7-3 | TGTGCCAGCAGCTCCACGACAGGCAACAATGAGCAGTTCTTC | CASSSTTGNNEQFF
few | . | TRBJ1-4 | TRBV19 | TGTGCCAGTAGTACCTCGTCTGCAACTAATGAAAAACTGTTTTTT | CASSTSSATNEKLFF
. | . | TRBJ1-3 | TRBV3-1 | TGTGCCAGCAGCCAACGCTCTGGAAACACCATATATTTT | CASSQRSGNTIYF
. | . | TRBJ2-2 | TRBV10-2 | TGCGCCAGCAGTGAGCCTAACGGGAAGCTGTTTTTT | CASSEPNGKLFF
. | TRBD1 | TRBJ2-7 | TRBV5-5 | TGTGCCAGCAGCTTATGGACAGGTTCCTACGAGCAGTACTTC | CASSLWTGSYEQYF
few | TRBD1 | TRBJ1-6 | TRBV28 | TGTGCCAGCCGACAGGGCGCGAGCTCCTATAATTCACCCCTCCACTTT | CASRQGASSYNSPLHF
many | . | TRBJ2-1 | TRBV6-5 | TGTGCCGCAAGGAGCCCGCAGGGGAATGAGCAGTTCTTC | CAARSPQGNEQFF
. | . | TRBJ1-5 | TRBV20-1 | TGCAGTGCAATCGACAGCTACAATCAGCCCCAGCATTTT | CSAIDSYNQPQHF
few | . | TRBJ2-5 | TRBV7-9 | TGTGCCAGCAGCCCTAACAGGGTCATTGGATCCGAGACCCAGTACTTC | CASSPNRVIGSETQYF
many | TRBD1 | TRBJ2-7 | TRBV18 | TGTGCCAGCTCAGGGACAGGGAACTACGAGCAGTACTTC | CASSGTGNYEQYF
. | TRBD1 | TRBJ2-1 | TRBV27 | TGTGCCAGCAGTTTTCCGGGGACAGGGAGCAATGAGCAGTTCTTC | CASSFPGTGSNEQFF
few | . | TRBJ2-7 | TRBV6-6 | TGTGCCAGCAAGGGAGCCGGGGTTTCCTACGAGCAGTACTTC | CASKGAGVSYEQYF
. | . | TRBJ2-2 | TRBV20-1 | TGCAGTGCTAGATCGGCAGGGAGAGTGGCCGGGGAGCTGTTTTTT | CSARSAGRVAGELFF
few | . | TRBJ1-1 | TRBV27 | TGTGCCAGCAGCTTAGATATAGGGGGATTTGTCGGAAACACTGAAGCTTTCTTT | CASSLDIGGFVGNTEAFF
few | TRBD1 | TRBJ1-5 | TRBV12-3/TRBV12-4 | TGTGCCAGCAGTTTAGAGGGGGCAGTCAATCAGCCCCAGCATTTT | CASSLEGAVNQPQHF
few | TRBD1 | TRBJ2-1 | TRBV12-3/TRBV12-4 | TGTGCCAGCAGCGACAGGGGGAATGAGCAGTTCTTC | CASSDRGNEQFF
. | TRBD2 | TRBJ2-3 | TRBV10-2 | TGCGCCAGCATCCCTAGCGGGGGCCCGGGAGATACGCAGTATTTT | CASIPSGGPGDTQYF
few | TRBD1 | TRBJ2-7 | TRBV29-1 | TGCAGCGTGCGGGACAGGCTAGGTAGGGAGCAGTACTTC | CSVRDRLGREQYF
few | . | TRBJ2-7 | TRBV30 | TGTGCCTGGAGTGTTGCAGGGGTCTCCTACGAGCAGTACTTC | CAWSVAGVSYEQYF
many | . | TRBJ1-2 | TRBV24-1 | TGTGCCACCAGTGAGGGGGCTCTCTATGGCTACACCTTC | CATSEGALYGYTF
. | TRBD1 | TRBJ1-3 | TRBV2 | TGTGCCACCGGGACAGGGGTTGCAAGTGGAAACACCATATATTTT | CATGTGVASGNTIYF
many | . | TRBJ2-7 | TRBV11-3 | TGTGCCAGCAGCTTCGGGACTAACAGGGGTTCGAGCTCCTACGAGCAGTACTTC | CASSFGTNRGSSSYEQYF
few | TRBD1 | TRBJ1-6 | TRBV20-1 | TGCAGTGCTAGGAGGGGGCTGTCCTATAATTCACCCCTCCACTTT | CSARRGLSYNSPLHF
. | . | TRBJ2-7 | TRBV9 | TGTGCCAGCAGCGCACAGGGTAGCTCCTACGAGCAGTACTTC | CASSAQGSSYEQYF
. | TRBD2 | TRBJ2-3 | TRBV9 | TGTGCCAGCACTTCATTTGGCGGGCTAGCGGGGGCCTACACAGATACGCAGTATTTT | CASTSFGGLAGAYTDTQYF
. | . | TRBJ1-2 | TRBV28 | TGTGCCAGCAGTCAACAGGGACTCGTAGAAGGCTACACCTTC | CASSQQGLVEGYTF
many | . | TRBJ2-7 | TRBV15 | TGTGCCACCAGCAGAGATGTGGGGGTATACGAGCAGTACTTC | CATSRDVGVYEQYF
many | . | TRBJ2-3 | TRBV7-2 | TGTGCCAGCAGCTTAGGGCCAGGCACAGATACGCAGTATTTT | CASSLGPGTDTQYF
. | TRBD1 | TRBJ2-5 | TRBV27 | TGTGCCAGCAGTTGGGAGAGGGACAGGGTGGAGACCCAGTACTTC | CASSWERDRVETQYF
few | . | TRBJ1-1 | TRBV5-1 | TGCGCCAGCAGCTCCTCGGGGATGAACACTGAAGCTTTCTTT | CASSSSGMNTEAFF
. | . | TRBJ1-2 | TRBV20-1 | TGCAGTGCTAGAGATGGTTCGGGCTACACCTTC | CSARDGSGYTF
few | TRBD1 | TRBJ2-1 | TRBV6-4 | TGTGCCAGCGGTAGACAGGGGGCCTCCTACAATGAGCAGTTCTTC | CASGRQGASYNEQFF
. | TRBD1 | TRBJ2-5 | TRBV30 | TGTGCCTGGAGTGAGGACAGGGAGCTGGAGACCCAGTACTTC | CAWSEDRELETQYF
few | TRBD1 | TRBJ1-1 | TRBV6-5 | TGTGCCAGCAGGGACGCAGGGGGCATCGAAGCTTTCTTT | CASRDAGGIEAFF
. | . | TRBJ2-5 | TRBV5-8 | TGTGCCAGCAGCTTTCTCCAGGCCCAAGAGACCCAGTACTTC | CASSFLQAQETQYF
. | TRBD1 | TRBJ2-7 | TRBV14 | TGTGCCAGCAGCCACGTCCTTAGGGGGCTCTACGAGCAGTACTTC | CASSHVLRGLYEQYF
few | . | TRBJ1-1 | TRBV5-4 | TGTGCCAGCAGCTGGGGGGGAGAGTCTTTGACTGAAGCTTTCTTT | CASSWGGESLTEAFF
few | . | TRBJ2-5 | TRBV18 | TGTGCCAGCTCACCCGCCGTGGGGGAGACCCAGTACTTC | CASSPAVGETQYF
once | TRBD2 | TRBJ2-1 | TRBV4-3 | TGCGCCAGCAGCCAATGGGGGGGAGGCTACAATGAGCAGTTCTTC | CASSQWGGGYNEQFF
few | TRBD1 | TRBJ2-2 | TRBV2 | TGTGCCAGCACTCGACAGGGGGTTTTCACCGGGGAGCTGTTTTTT | CASTRQGVFTGELFF
few | . | TRBJ1-5 | TRBV9 | TGTGCCAGCAGCGGGGAAGCGGTCGGTCAGCCCCAGCATTTT | CASSGEAVGQPQHF
few | . | TRBJ2-1 | TRBV6-5 | TGTGCCAGCAGTTACTCGATCGGGACTGGGAGTCCCTACAATGAGCAGTTCTTC | CASSYSIGTGSPYNEQFF